These 11 T cell receptor beta chains came from one sample sequenced in a study of blood T cell repertoires in COVID-19. The protocol was immunoSEQ multiplex PCR, while the TCRdb copy is restricted to in-frame clones and leaves out a portion. The top ten clones hold approximately 2.5% of a sample with about 140,000 clones, approximately 90% of them seen once. Input material: peripheral blood. The receptors stem from a human donor with COVID-19, enrolled during active disease. The donor label of this sample is uncertain.

The rearrangement uses TRBV25-1 and TRBJ2-3, with 10 bases matching TRBD1. V lost 5 bases and J lost 9; bases outside the gene matches: 2. Looked up from germline, CDR1 is MGHDK and CDR2 is SYGVNS. The CDR3 length is 12 residues. The CDR3 spells CASSLTGGTQYF. The CDR3 nucleotides read TGTGCCAGCAGTTTGACAGGGGGCACGCAGTATTTT.

This clone was counted only a few times. The rearrangement uses TRBV5-6 and TRBJ2-7, with D possibly matching TRBD1 (8 bases). V shed 4 bases and J shed 5 bases, with 13 bases lying between them. This CDR3 contains 13 residues. From germline, CDR1 is SGHDT and CDR2 YYEEEE. The CDR3 DNA reads TGTGCCAGCAGCCGGACAGGGAGGGACGAGCAGTACTTC. Translating gives CASSRTGRDEQYF. The complete variable domain, with remaining parts taken from reference TRBV5-6 and TRBJ2-7, reads DAGVTQSPTHLIKTRGQQVTLRCSPKSGHDTVSWYQQALGQGPQFIFQYYEEEERQRGNFPDRFSGHQFPNYSSELNVNALLLGDSALYLCASSRTGRDEQYFGPGTRLTVT.

The chain links TRBV27 to TRBJ1-1; a possible D gene is TRBD1 (5 bases). The CDR3 runs 17 residues. Per the germline V gene, CDR1 is MNHEY and CDR2 is SMNVEV (reference sequence). V shed 8 bases and J shed 1 base, with 23 bases lying between them. CDR3 nucleotide sequence: TGTGCCAGCGGTTCGACAGACTTACTCAGAAGGAACACTGAAGCTTTCTTT. Translated: CASGSTDLLRRNTEAFF.

This rearrangement joins TRBV6-4 to TRBJ2-4; D is ambiguous. With 3 bases removed from V and 0 bases from J, the gap between germline ends came to 9 bases. This CDR3 has 15 residues. Germline V gene lookup returns CDR1 MRHNA and CDR2 SNTAGT. The CDR3 protein is CASSELRVAKNIQYF. The DNA of the CDR3 is TGTGCCAGCAGTGAGCTCCGGGTAGCCAAAAACATTCAGTACTTC.

The rearrangement links TRBV21-1 to TRBJ1-5; the DNA was not compared with TRBD1, the D call given in the table. TRBV21-1 is marked as a pseudogene. CDR3 length: 13 residues. CDR3 nucleotide sequence: TGTGCCAGCGGCAGGGGGCGGAGTCAGCCCCAGCATTTT. Residues: CASGRGRSQPQHF.

V is TRBV5-5 and J is TRBJ1-2; D not resolved. The CDR3 consists of 15 residues. Trimming took off 6 bases at V and 2 bases at J, with 17 bases between the two ends. Germline V CDR1 and CDR2: SGHKS, YYEKEE (reference sequence). CDR3 bases: TGTGCCAGCACTCCCTACGCCGGAGAGAACTATGGCTACACCTTC. Its translation: CASTPYAGENYGYTF.

The chain is built from TRBV28 and TRBJ2-7, with 9 bases fitting TRBD1. Germline V CDR1 and CDR2: MDHEN, SYDVKM. The V segment lost 4 bases and the J segment 4 bases; nucleotides outside the gene matches: 5. The CDR3 has 14 amino acids. CDR3 bases: TGTGCCAGCAGTTACCCGACAGGGGGGTACGAGCAGTACTTC. Translation: CASSYPTGGYEQYF.

The sample holds a few counts of this clone. The genes are TRBV1 and TRBJ2-7; the table's D call of TRBD1 was not tested on the DNA. TRBV1 is labeled a pseudogene. The CDR3 totals 15 residues. Here the CDR3 DNA reads TGCACCAGCAGCCAGAACTGGGACAGGGATGGCGAGCAGTACTTC. Amino acids: CTSSQNWDRDGEQYF.

In DNA, the CDR3 is TGTGCCAGCAGCCAAGAGCTAGCGGGACCCTACGAGCAGTACTTC. Its translation: CASSQELAGPYEQYF. V is TRBV4-2 and J is TRBJ2-7; 9 positions agree with TRBD2. CDR3 length equals 15 residues. V trimming: 0 bases; J trimming: 2 bases; junction bases outside the gene matches: 2. The V gene's germline CDR1 is LGHNA and CDR2 YNFKEQ.

This clone was detected a few times. V usage is TRBV25-1 and J usage is TRBJ1-2, with TRBD1 matching 10 bases. The V and J ends lost 2 bases and 5 bases, in that order; junction bases with no gene match: 5. Germline CDR1 and CDR2: MGHDK and SYGVNS. This CDR3 has 15 amino acids. CDR3 DNA sequence: TGTGCCAGCAGTGAAGGTCGGGGACAGGGGTATGGCTACACCTTC. Amino acid sequence: CASSEGRGQGYGYTF.

CDR3 nucleotides: TGCGCCAGCAGCTTCGAAGGGAGCCAGCCCCAGCATTTT. This sequence encodes CASSFEGSQPQHF. The chain couples TRBV5-1 to TRBJ1-5; no clear D gene. The CDR3 spans 13 residues. CDR1 and CDR2 from the germline V gene are SGHRS and YFSETQ. V was pared by 2 bases and J by 7 bases, with 10 bases between.